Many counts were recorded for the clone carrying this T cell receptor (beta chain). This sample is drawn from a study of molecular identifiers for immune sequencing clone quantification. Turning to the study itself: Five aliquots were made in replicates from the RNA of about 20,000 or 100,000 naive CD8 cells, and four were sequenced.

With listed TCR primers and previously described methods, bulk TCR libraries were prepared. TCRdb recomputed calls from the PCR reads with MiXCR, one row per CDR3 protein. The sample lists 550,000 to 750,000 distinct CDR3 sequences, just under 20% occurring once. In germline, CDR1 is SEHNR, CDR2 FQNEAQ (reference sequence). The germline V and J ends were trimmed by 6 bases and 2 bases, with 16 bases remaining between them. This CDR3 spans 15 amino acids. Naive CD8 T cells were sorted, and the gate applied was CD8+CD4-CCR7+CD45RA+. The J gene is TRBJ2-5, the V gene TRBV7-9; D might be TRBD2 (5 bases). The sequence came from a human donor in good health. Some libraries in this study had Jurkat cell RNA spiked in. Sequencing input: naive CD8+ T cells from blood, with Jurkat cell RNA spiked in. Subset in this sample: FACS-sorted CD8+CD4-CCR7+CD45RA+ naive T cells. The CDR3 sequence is CASRNDGEPQETQYF. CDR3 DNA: TGTGCCAGCAGAAATGACGGGGAACCGCAAGAGACCCAGTACTTC.